These 7 T cell receptor beta chains share one sample of origin, sequenced in a study of shared clonotypes between healthy human individuals. Using immunoSEQ multiplex PCR, the repertoire was profiled, and TCRdb retains in-frame clones only, with some absent. Of millions of clones detected, just over 90% appear once; the ten largest clones hold more than 1.5%. It was CD45RO-negative cells, positively selected for CCR7, that made up naive CD8 cells, with terminally differentiated effector memory CD45RA+ cells excluded. The specimen was naive CD8+ T cells from PBMCs. The receptors derive from a man younger than 35 in good health. Some clones in this sample may be carry-over from other donors' samples.

This rearrangement joins TRBV28 to TRBJ2-1; TRBD1 matches at 9 bases. The CDR3 sequence is 17 residues long. Germline values: CDR1 MDHEN, CDR2 SYDVKM. Germline trimming cut 2 bases from V and 2 bases from J; bases unmatched to any gene: 7. This CDR3 reads CASSLVIGTGTYNEQFF. The CDR3 DNA reads TGTGCCAGCAGTTTAGTAATCGGGACAGGGACCTACAATGAGCAGTTCTTC.

In regard to this clone: This sample includes further DNA sequences coding for the same CDR3. The genes are TRBV27 and TRBJ1-2; 9 nucleotides line up with TRBD1. Trimming cost V 3 bases and J 5 bases; bases outside gene matches: 1. Germline assignment: CDR1 MNHEY and CDR2 SMNVEV (reference sequence). This CDR3 contains 13 residues. In DNA form, the CDR3 reads TGTGCCAGCAGTTTCGACAGGGGGTATGGCTACACCTTC. As protein: CASSFDRGYGYTF.

This chain joins TRBV29-1 and TRBJ2-6; possible D gene TRBD2, 6 bases. Germline CDR1 and CDR2: SQVTM and ANQGSEA. The CDR3 has 15 amino acids. Trimming stripped 4 bases from V and 0 bases from J, with 10 bases between. The DNA of the CDR3 is TGCAGCGTTGCGGGGGAAAGCTCTGGGGCCAACGTCCTGACTTTC. This sequence encodes CSVAGESSGANVLTF.

V usage is TRBV27 and J usage is TRBJ2-7, with D hard to call. The germline CDR1 and CDR2 sequences are MNHEY and SMNVEV (reference sequence). V gave up 5 bases and J gave up 11 bases, with 22 bases separating them. The CDR3 totals 14 residues. CDR3 in DNA: TGTGCCAGCAGTCCCCTGGCCGGGTATATTCGCAAGTACTTC. Translating gives CASSPLAGYIRKYF.

The rearrangement links TRBV6-6 to TRBJ1-5; D is unresolved. This CDR3 spans 15 amino acids. Germline CDR1 is MNHNY and CDR2 is SVGAGI (reference sequence). V shed 1 base and J shed 4 bases, with 11 bases lying between them. This CDR3 reads CASSYLGGGNQPQHF. The CDR3 DNA follows: TGTGCCAGCAGTTACTTGGGTGGCGGGAATCAGCCCCAGCATTTT.

CDR3 in amino acids: CASSPSLGLANNEQFF. CDR3 sequence (DNA): TGTGCCAGCAGCCCGAGTCTTGGACTAGCGAACAATGAGCAGTTCTTC. The V call is TRBV9, the J call TRBJ2-1, with 9 bases aligning to TRBD2. Germline V lookup: CDR1 SGDLS, CDR2 YYNGEE. The CDR3 covers 16 residues. V gave up 4 bases and J gave up 5 bases; unmatched junction bases: 10. The full variable domain, with the rest looked up from reference TRBV9 and TRBJ2-1, is DSGVTQTPKHLITATGQRVTLRCSPRSGDLSVYWYQQSLDQGLQFLIQYYNGEERAKGNILERFSAQQFPDLHSELNLSSLELGDSALYFCASSPSLGLANNEQFFGPGTRLTVL.

The V and J genes are TRBV15 and TRBJ1-4, with unresolved D. Germline V lookup: CDR1 LNHNV, CDR2 YYDKDF (reference sequence). The CDR3 contains 16 residues. V was clipped by 8 bases and J by 0 bases, with 16 bases between them. This chain's CDR3 is CATGVGDSATNEKLFF. CDR3 DNA: TGTGCCACCGGTGTAGGAGACTCTGCAACTAATGAAAAACTGTTTTTT.